The entry below gives a single TCR beta chain sequence along with its context. This receptor's antigen is unknown. Base qualities are not provided; no much larger clone lies one nucleotide away. On a MiSeq, deep resolution sequencing aimed for a depth between 1 in 1 million and 1 in 200,000 T cells, with each clonotype covered 10x on average. TCR beta libraries were generated with the immunoSEQ hsTCRB Kit. As for the authors' bioinformatics: ImmunoSEQ Data Assistant and ImmunoSEQ Analyzer were used for data analysis, and V, D and J genes were assigned according to IMGT definitions. Clonality, which ranges from 0 to 1, was calculated as one minus the normalized Shannon entropy of productive rearrangement frequencies. Only overrepresented clonotypes making up at least 0.05% of each patient's repertoire were included in the public clonotype analysis. Repertoires from some twelve age-matched healthy donors in immuneACCESS were used as clonality controls. Sourced from immuneACCESS, this table was stored by TCRdb with only in-frame sequences that have V and J called. A share of the clones is absent; for the studies checked, an unresolved V gene accounts for under half, and the remainder has no known explanation. D and trimming come from the DNA, and the V and J calls and clone size come from that table. In this sample the table shows some 61,000 clones, more than 60% of which occur a single time. Around 5.7% of the sample comes from the top ten.

CDR1 and CDR2, per the germline V gene (reference sequence), are MNHNY and SVGAGI. Deletion took 5 bases off V and 3 bases off J, with a span of 6 bases between the germline ends. From the cysteine through the phenylalanine, the CDR3 covers 12 amino acids. The sequence is cut down to CDR3 DNA, 36 bases in frame from base 1. The data were obtained in a study of cytotoxic CD8 clonotypes in ibrutinib-treated CLL (dated by TCRdb to about 2021). In the study overall: The cohort was composed of 11 relapsed/refractory and roughly 16 treatment-naive patients; IGHV unmutated status was identified in about 17 patients. The response samples were drawn at a median of approximately 12 months into treatment, with a range of roughly 6 to 40 months. Cryopreserved peripheral blood mononuclear cells were collected at three points: before therapy, at response, and at either sustained remission or disease progression. Samples averaged roughly 260,000 productive templates and 94,082 productive rearrangements. All remission and progressive disease samples were collected while patients were still receiving ibrutinib. Of the 90 or so participants in the trial, about 26 had longitudinal samples available. Partial responses were observed in about 25 patients and complete responses in 2; after a median follow-up of 68 months, remission was maintained in 15 or so patients and progression was observed in roughly twelve. Paper-wide results and their limitations: Public clonotypes were rare and either shrank or stayed stable during treatment, and the rise in clonality at ibrutinib response reflected expansion of private clonotypes. At baseline, clonality was higher than in age-matched healthy donors and showed a strong correlation with circulating CD8+ T-cell counts. An increase in clonality was observed at ibrutinib response, with clonality remaining stable during sustained remission and falling back toward baseline at progression. Sustained-remission and progressing patients did not have matched sampling times, and lymph node repertoires were not examined.

The time point label, read with the paper, signifies: eleven to twelve months on ibrutinib. For TCR beta library preparation, 2 to 2.5 micrograms of genomic DNA were isolated from cryopreserved PBMCs. Longitudinal blood samples from CLL patients on ibrutinib monotherapy were analyzed using high-throughput TCR beta sequencing. Patients were enrolled in a phase 2 open-label single-center ibrutinib monotherapy trial. This clonotype was obtained from a human donor with chronic lymphocytic leukemia. The chain was built from TRBV6-6 and TRBJ2-3, with the D gene call left open. Source: PBMCs, taken after 12 months of ibrutinib treatment. Here is the DNA: TGTGCCAGCAGTCAGTTGACAGATACGCAGTATTTT. It translates to CASSQLTDTQYF.